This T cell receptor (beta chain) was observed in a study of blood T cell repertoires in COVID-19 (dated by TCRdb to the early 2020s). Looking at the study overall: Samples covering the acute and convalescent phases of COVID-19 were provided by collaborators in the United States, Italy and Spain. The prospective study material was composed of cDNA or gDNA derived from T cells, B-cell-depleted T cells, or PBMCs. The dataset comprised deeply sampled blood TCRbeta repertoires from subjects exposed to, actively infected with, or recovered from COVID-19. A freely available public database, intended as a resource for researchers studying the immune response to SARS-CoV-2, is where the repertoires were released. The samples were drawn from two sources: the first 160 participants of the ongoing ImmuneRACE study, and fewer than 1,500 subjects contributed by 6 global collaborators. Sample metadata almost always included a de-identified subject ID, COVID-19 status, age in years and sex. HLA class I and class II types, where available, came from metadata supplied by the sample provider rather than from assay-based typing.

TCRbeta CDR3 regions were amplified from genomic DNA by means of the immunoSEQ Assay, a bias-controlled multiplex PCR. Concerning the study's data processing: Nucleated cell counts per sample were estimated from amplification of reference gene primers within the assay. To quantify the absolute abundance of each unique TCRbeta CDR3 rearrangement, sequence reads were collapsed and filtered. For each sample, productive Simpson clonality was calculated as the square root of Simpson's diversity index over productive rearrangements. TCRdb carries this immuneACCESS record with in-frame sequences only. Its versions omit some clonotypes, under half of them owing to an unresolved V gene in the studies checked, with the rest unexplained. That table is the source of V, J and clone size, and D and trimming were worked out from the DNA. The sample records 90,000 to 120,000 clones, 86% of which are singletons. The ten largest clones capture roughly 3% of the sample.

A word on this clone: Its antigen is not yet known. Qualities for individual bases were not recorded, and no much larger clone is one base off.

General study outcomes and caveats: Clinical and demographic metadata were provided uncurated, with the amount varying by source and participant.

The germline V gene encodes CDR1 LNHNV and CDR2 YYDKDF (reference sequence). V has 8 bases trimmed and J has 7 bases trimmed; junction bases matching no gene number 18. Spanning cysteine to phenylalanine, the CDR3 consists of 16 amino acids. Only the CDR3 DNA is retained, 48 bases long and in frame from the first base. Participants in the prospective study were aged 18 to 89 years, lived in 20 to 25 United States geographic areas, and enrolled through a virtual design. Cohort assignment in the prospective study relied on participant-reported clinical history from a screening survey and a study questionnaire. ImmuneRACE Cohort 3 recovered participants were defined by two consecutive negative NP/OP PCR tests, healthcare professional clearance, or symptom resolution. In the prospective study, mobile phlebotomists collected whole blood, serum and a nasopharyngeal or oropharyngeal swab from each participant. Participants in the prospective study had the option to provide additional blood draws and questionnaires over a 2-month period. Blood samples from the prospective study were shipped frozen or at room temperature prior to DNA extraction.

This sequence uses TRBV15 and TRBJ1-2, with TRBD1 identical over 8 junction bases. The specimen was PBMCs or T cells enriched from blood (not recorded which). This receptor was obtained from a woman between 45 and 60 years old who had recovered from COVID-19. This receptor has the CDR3 CATSRGGLDRGPGYTF. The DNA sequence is TGTGCCACCTCTCGTGGGGGCCTCGACAGGGGTCCTGGCTACACCTTC.